These 18 T cell receptor beta chains were sequenced from one sample in a study of blood T cell repertoires in COVID-19 (dated by TCRdb to between 2020 and 2021). The library relied on the immunoSEQ multiplex PCR assay. TCRdb's version of the immuneACCESS table is confined to in-frame rearrangements and falls short of the full clone set. An unresolved V gene accounts for under half of the shortfall where checked; the remainder is of unknown origin. This sample holds roughly 220,000 clones; around 80% were observed only once. 4.5% to 7% of the sample is taken by the ten largest. Sequencing input: peripheral blood. The source is a woman between 65 and 79 years old with acute or convalescent COVID-19.

This rearrangement joins TRBV19 to TRBJ1-3; TRBD1 matches at 7 bases. CDR3 length: 16 residues. Germline trimming cut 5 bases from V and 1 base from J; bases unmatched to any gene: 8. From germline, CDR1 is LNHDA and CDR2 SQIVND (reference sequence). In DNA form, the CDR3 reads TGTGCCAGTAGTTTTGGGACAGATACTTCTGGAAACACCATATATTTT. Its protein is CASSFGTDTSGNTIYF.

The chain is built from TRBV27 and TRBJ2-7; D unclear. Germline V gene sequence: CDR1 MNHEY, CDR2 SMNVEV (reference sequence). V was trimmed by 3 bases and J by 1 base, leaving 10 bases between them. This CDR3 has 14 amino acids. Here the CDR3 reads CASSLARGSYEQYF. CDR3 sequence (DNA): TGTGCCAGCAGTTTGGCTAGAGGATCCTACGAGCAGTACTTC.

This clone came up a few times. The chain uses TRBV25-1 and TRBJ1-1; 8 bases map to TRBD1. J was trimmed by 13 bases and V by 4 bases; bases with no gene match: 11. The CDR3 contains 13 residues. From germline, CDR1 is MGHDK and CDR2 SYGVNS. This CDR3 reads CASSANRGILVFF. The CDR3 nucleotides are TGTGCCAGCAGTGCCAACAGGGGGATCTTGGTTTTCTTT.

V gene TRBV7-2 combines with J gene TRBJ2-1; 8 bases match TRBD1. V lost 4 bases, J lost 4 bases, and 3 bases stayed unmatched. Germline lookup yields CDR1 SGHTA and CDR2 FQGNSA. There are 14 residues in the CDR3. CDR3 in amino acids: CASSSRDRYNEQFF. In DNA, the CDR3 is TGTGCCAGCAGCTCCCGGGACAGGTACAATGAGCAGTTCTTC.

This CDR3 reads CASSLTRTRRGLHTEAFF. As DNA, the CDR3 is TGTGCCAGTAGTTTGACCAGAACGAGGCGGGGGTTGCACACTGAAGCTTTCTTT. The chain has TRBV19 and TRBJ1-1; perhaps TRBD1 as D (5 bases). This CDR3 is built from 18 residues. Germline V gene data show CDR1 as LNHDA and CDR2 as SQIVND (reference sequence). Trimming cost V 5 bases and J 3 bases, with 25 bases left between them.

The chain recombines TRBV6-6 with TRBJ2-7; 9 nucleotides match TRBD1. Germline assignment: CDR1 MNHNY and CDR2 SVGAGI (reference sequence). J gave up 6 bases and V 6 bases, and 12 bases lay outside the gene matches. The CDR3 length is 15 residues. CDR3 DNA: TGTGCCAGCAGCTCCGGGACAGGGATTTTCGGCGAGCAGTACTTC. Its translation: CASSSGTGIFGEQYF.

This clone came up a few times. This chain joins TRBV3-1 (or the pseudogene TRBV3-2) and TRBJ2-7; 7 bases agree with TRBD2. V shed 0 bases and J 6 bases; nucleotides not matched to a gene: 5. This CDR3 has 14 residues. From germline, CDR1 is LGHDT and CDR2 YNNKEL (reference sequence). The CDR3 reads CASSQDLVAGEQYF. In DNA form, the CDR3 reads TGTGCCAGCAGCCAAGACCTGGTAGCGGGCGAGCAGTACTTC.

The CDR3 nucleotides are TGTGCCAGCAGCCCGGGACTAGCGGAAGAGACCCAGTACTTC. It yields the protein CASSPGLAEETQYF. The chain couples TRBV9 to TRBJ2-5, with TRBD2 matching 11 bases. The CDR3 extends over 14 amino acids. Germline CDR1 and CDR2: SGDLS and YYNGEE. V was clipped by 4 bases and J by 3 bases; unmatched bases: 2.

This chain uses TRBV10-3 with TRBJ2-7; 15 nucleotides agree with TRBD2. With V trimmed by 6 bases and J by 7 bases, 7 bases remained unmatched. CDR1 ENHRY and CDR2 SYGVKD come from the germline V gene. There are 15 residues in the CDR3. The CDR3 DNA is TGTGCCATCAGCCTCGGACTAGCGGGAGGGTATGAGCAGTACTTC. The encoded protein is CAISLGLAGGYEQYF.

This chain uses TRBV9 with TRBJ2-1; 8 bases map to TRBD2. The CDR3 is made up of 17 amino acids. The V and J ends lost 2 bases and 2 bases, in that order; junction bases with no gene match: 9. CDR1 is SGDLS and CDR2 is YYNGEE in the germline V gene. CDR3 DNA: TGTGCCAGCAGCGTTCTCCCGGGAGGGTCCCCCTACAATGAGCAGTTCTTC. Translation: CASSVLPGGSPYNEQFF. Combining the CDR3 with reference TRBV9 and TRBJ2-1 gives the whole variable domain DSGVTQTPKHLITATGQRVTLRCSPRSGDLSVYWYQQSLDQGLQFLIQYYNGEERAKGNILERFSAQQFPDLHSELNLSSLELGDSALYFCASSVLPGGSPYNEQFFGPGTRLTVL.

This clone was counted between two and nine times. V gene TRBV15 combines with J gene TRBJ1-3; D gene unclear. V shed 0 bases and J shed 1 base, with 7 bases lying between them. This CDR3 contains 15 residues. Per the germline V gene, CDR1 is LNHNV and CDR2 is YYDKDF (reference sequence). The CDR3, as DNA: TGTGCCACCAGCAGAGATCGGGGTTCTGGAAACACCATATATTTT. It is translated as CATSRDRGSGNTIYF.

The rearrangement joins TRBV11-3 to TRBJ2-1; TRBD2 agrees at 9 bases. Germline CDR1 reads SGHNT; CDR2 reads YENEEA. The J segment lost 2 bases and the V segment lost 1 base, leaving 6 bases of the junction unmatched. The CDR3 has 17 residues. The CDR3, as DNA: TGTGCCAGCAGCTTAGGCGTAGCGGGAGAAGCCTACAATGAGCAGTTCTTC. It is translated as CASSLGVAGEAYNEQFF.

V usage is TRBV7-3 and J usage is TRBJ1-1, with a tentative D call TRBD1 (6 bases). Looked up from germline, CDR1 is SGHTA and CDR2 is FQGTGA. V was shortened by 5 bases and J by 4 bases, with 11 bases between the two germline ends. This CDR3 is built from 13 residues. CDR3 DNA: TGTGCCAGCAGCCCACAGGGAACCACTGAAGCTTTCTTT. Its protein is CASSPQGTTEAFF. Full variable domain (missing parts from reference TRBV7-3 and TRBJ1-1): GAGVSQTPSNKVTEKGKYVELRCDPISGHTALYWYRQSLGQGPEFLIYFQGTGAADDSGLPNDRFFAVRPEGSVSTLKIQRTERGDSAVYLCASSPQGTTEAFFGQGTRLTVV.

V is TRBV28 and J is TRBJ2-7, with 10 bases that match TRBD1. CDR1 is MDHEN and CDR2 is SYDVKM in the germline V gene. The CDR3 has 15 residues. The junction had 5 bases not matched to a gene; V was cut back by 4 bases and J by 2 bases. CDR3 sequence reads: CASSSVGQGPYEQYF. DNA for the CDR3: TGTGCCAGCAGTTCGGTGGGACAGGGGCCCTACGAGCAGTACTTC.

The chain recombines TRBV5-1 with TRBJ1-5; weak D call: TRBD1 (6 bases). With 3 bases removed from V and 3 bases from J, the gap between germline ends came to 13 bases. The CDR3 is made up of 15 amino acids. In germline, CDR1 is SGHRS, CDR2 YFSETQ. CDR3 DNA sequence: TGCGCCAGCAGCTCGGAAACAGGGACCAATCAGCCCCAGCATTTT. Amino acid sequence: CASSSETGTNQPQHF.

The V gene is TRBV18, the J gene TRBJ2-7, with 7 bases identical to TRBD2. CDR1 KGHSH and CDR2 LQKENI come from the germline V gene. Losses at the gene ends were 1 base for V and 2 bases for J; bases not matched to a gene: 5. This CDR3 is built from 15 residues. The CDR3 nucleotides read TGTGCCAGCTCACCACTGGGAGGGCCCCCCTACGAGCAGTACTTC. Residues: CASSPLGGPPYEQYF.

The V and J genes are TRBV5-1 and TRBJ2-5; D not resolved. Looked up from germline, CDR1 is SGHRS and CDR2 is YFSETQ. The CDR3 extends over 14 amino acids. Trimming shortened V by 1 base and J by 1 base, and 8 bases separated the two germline ends. The CDR3 loop is CASSLLGPQETQYF. The CDR3 DNA sequence: TGCGCCAGCAGCTTGTTGGGCCCCCAAGAGACCCAGTACTTC.

This clone was found a few times. The CDR3, as DNA: TGTGCCAGCAGCTCCAAGGGGATGTTGGGCGCCGGGGAGCTGTTTTTT. As protein: CASSSKGMLGAGELFF. The chain is built from TRBV3-1 (or the pseudogene TRBV3-2) and TRBJ2-2; a weak D match, TRBD1 (5 bases). V was trimmed by 5 bases and J by 6 bases, leaving 19 bases between them. The V gene's germline CDR1 is LGHDT and CDR2 YNNKEL (reference sequence). The CDR3 covers 16 residues.